The clone carrying this TCR beta chain was found many times. Unique molecular identifiers were included in an RNA-based 3' RACE TCR library. TCRdb reprocessed the 3' RACE reads via MiXCR and lists one record per CDR3 protein. Of tens of thousands of distinct CDR3 sequences in the sample, over 6% are singletons; the top ten hold more than 0.95%. Treatment: PENTA 11 planned treatment interruption arm or continuous ART arm. This sample is drawn from a study of HIV-infected children after antiretroviral therapy interruption. The TCR comes from a pool of human donors with HIV. The sequencing used CD45RA+ CD4+ T cells from PBMCs, pooled from several time points, collected from a donor given antiretroviral therapy, either interrupted or continuous. Subset meaning: naive CD4+ CD45RA+ CD45RO- T cells.

CDR3 sequence reads: CASRKLQGADTQYF. CDR3 sequence (DNA): TGTGCCAGCAGGAAGCTACAGGGGGCGGATACGCAGTATTTT. This rearrangement joins TRBV2 to TRBJ2-3; 9 nucleotides agree with TRBD1. The CDR3 is made up of 14 amino acids. CDR1 and CDR2 from the germline V gene are SNHLY and FYNNEI. The V gene end was trimmed by 6 bases and the J gene end by 6 bases; junction bases not matched to a gene: 7.